A single sample gave rise to the 3 T cell receptor beta chains below, sequenced in a study of T cell repertoires in cytomegalovirus infection. Each CDR3 protein is one row after TCRdb ran MiXCR on the reads. The sample holds about 570,000 distinct CDR3 sequences, roughly 42% seen once. These receptors' antigens are unknown. Sequenced material: cultured PBMCs, taken from culture after CMV antigen stimulation. These receptors all stem from a human donor in good health (CMV status not recorded). Some clones in this sample may be carry-over from other donors' samples.

Remarks on this clonotype: The junction differs from germline at one of its ends, possibly a read error. J is TRBJ1-2 and V is TRBV4-1; maybe TRBD1 (5 bases). The CDR3 runs 15 residues. CDR1 MGHRA and CDR2 YSYEKL come from the germline V gene. The CDR3 bases are TGTGCCAGCAGCCAAGTCCCGGTAGGGGTTGGGGGCTACACCTTC. Protein product: CASSQVPVGVGGYTF.

This clonotype was counted a few times. This rearrangement joins TRBV6-6 to TRBJ1-6; D not resolved. From germline, CDR1 is MNHNY and CDR2 SVGAGI (reference sequence). There are 15 residues in the CDR3. V shed 5 bases and J shed 0 bases, with 8 bases lying between them. The CDR3 nucleotides are TGTGCCAGCAGTCGCGGAAGCTCCTATAATTCACCCCTCCACTTT. Its translation is CASSRGSSYNSPLHF.

In this sample, this clonotype turned up a few times. The V and J genes are TRBV7-2 and TRBJ1-4; 9 positions match TRBD1. V lost 5 bases and J lost 7; bases outside the gene matches: 5. Germline V CDR1 and CDR2: SGHTA, FQGNSA. The CDR3 length is 14 residues. CDR3 region: CASSRDRDSEKLFF. The CDR3 coding sequence is TGTGCCAGCAGCCGGGACAGGGACAGTGAAAAACTGTTTTTT.